The present TCR beta chain was sequenced within a study of Ad26.COV2.S vaccination and SARS-CoV-2 variants. Only in-frame clones appear in the TCRdb table, and some are missing; sequencing was by immunoSEQ multiplex PCR. The sample carries around 170,000 clones, around 90% recorded once. In regard to this clone: Its specificity is not known.

CDR1 is SGHRS and CDR2 is YFSETQ in the germline V gene. Trimming pared 4 bases from V and 6 bases from J, leaving 11 bases between. The CDR3 is 14 amino acids. Study-level points and caveats: Reported post-vaccination CD8+ and CD4+ T cell responses to spike showed substantial breadth. Vaccinees showed greater spike-specific TCR breadth than placebo recipients. Vaccinees and placebo recipients showed similar non-spike TCR breadth.

The source is a human donor who had recovered from COVID-19. Sample: peripheral blood, taken after recovery from COVID-19. The chain has TRBV5-1 and TRBJ1-6; D is undetermined. DNA for the CDR3: TGCGCCAGCAGCCCCGGGGAGGGTAATTCACCCCTCCACTTT. It yields the protein CASSPGEGNSPLHF.